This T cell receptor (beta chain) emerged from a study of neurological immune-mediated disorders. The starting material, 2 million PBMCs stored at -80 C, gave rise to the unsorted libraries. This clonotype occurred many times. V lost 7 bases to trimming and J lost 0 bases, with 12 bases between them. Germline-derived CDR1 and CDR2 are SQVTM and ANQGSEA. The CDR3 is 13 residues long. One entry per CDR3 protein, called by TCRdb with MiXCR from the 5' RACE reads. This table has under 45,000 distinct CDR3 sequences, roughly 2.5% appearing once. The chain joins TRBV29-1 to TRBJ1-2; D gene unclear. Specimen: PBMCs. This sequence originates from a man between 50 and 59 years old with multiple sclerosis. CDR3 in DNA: TGCAGCGCTGTGACGGAAACTAACTATGGCTACACCTTC. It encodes CSAVTETNYGYTF.